This TCR beta chain was sequenced during a study of T cell responses to AZD1222 COVID-19 vaccine. Study-level results: Regions left unmutated in variants are reportedly the target of nearly half of spike-specific TCRs. Clonal diversity may have been underestimated in mostly white British donors. Spike regions recognized by vaccine-associated CD4 TCRs spanned the protein, led by 160-218 and 743-854.

V was cut by 0 bases and J by 0 bases, with 6 bases left in between. Germline assignment: CDR1 LNHNV and CDR2 YYDKDF (reference sequence). The CDR3 is made up of 14 amino acids. As regards this clone: Its antigen is unknown.

Data came from immunoSEQ multiplex PCR; TCRdb stores just in-frame clones and leaves some out. The sample lists roughly 140,000 clones, approximately 94% occurring once. The sequencing here drew on peripheral blood, taken on day 0 of AZD1222 vaccination. The receptor was isolated from an adult in good health. The chain is built from TRBV15 and TRBJ2-7; D gene unclear. The CDR3 here is CATSRDLSSYEQYF. The DNA for the CDR3 is TGTGCCACCAGCAGAGACTTGAGCTCCTACGAGCAGTACTTC.